Listed below are T cell receptor beta chains from one sample, sequenced in a study of CD8 T cells in ankylosing spondylitis. From the 5' RACE reads, TCRdb called clonotypes with MiXCR, one entry per CDR3 protein. The data show 290,000 or so distinct CDR3 sequences, with less than 25% seen just once and 3.5% to 4.5% held by the top ten. Input material: blood, either unsorted or a sorted T cell fraction (not recorded which). The source of these receptors is a female donor with ankylosing spondylitis or in good health (not recorded which). Each CDR3 is given with its conserved first and last residue. The D gene is left open where the match is weak. Clone sizes are given selectively: once, few, many, or a class where the clone is expanded.

NA	TRBV12-3/TRBV12-4	NA	TRBJ2-1	CASSQQVYNEQFF	TGTGCCAGCAGCCAGCAGGTCTACAATGAGCAGTTCTTC
TRBD2	TRBV20-1	NA	TRBJ2-7	CSARGRAGDNYEQYF	TGCAGTGCTAGGGGGCGGGCGGGAGACAACTACGAGCAGTACTTC
TRBD2	TRBV28	few	TRBJ2-1	CASSKGGRVYNEQFF	TGTGCCAGCAGTAAAGGCGGGAGGGTCTACAATGAGCAGTTCTTC
NA	TRBV28	NA	TRBJ1-5	CASGTVNQPQHF	TGTGCCAGCGGGACGGTCAATCAGCCCCAGCATTTT
NA	TRBV6-2/TRBV6-3	few	TRBJ1-4	CATRPGGILFGKLFF	TGTGCCACGAGGCCCGGGGGGATTCTCTTCGGAAAACTGTTTTTT
NA	TRBV11-2	NA	TRBJ2-1	CASSPDPAHNEQFF	TGTGCCAGCAGCCCGGACCCGGCCCACAATGAGCAGTTCTTC
NA	TRBV12-3/TRBV12-4	many	TRBJ1-2	CASSSGGAGYTF	TGTGCCAGCAGTTCCGGGGGCGCTGGCTACACCTTC
TRBD2	TRBV18	many	TRBJ2-7	CASSPSGRAYEQYF	TGTGCCAGCAGCCCAAGCGGGAGGGCCTACGAGCAGTACTTC
NA	TRBV27	NA	TRBJ2-3	CASSPLPQKSTDTQYF	TGTGCCAGCAGTCCGTTACCCCAGAAAAGCACAGATACGCAGTATTTT
NA	TRBV7-2	many	TRBJ2-2	CASSQRGAGLNTGELFF	TGTGCCAGCAGTCAGAGAGGGGCAGGGCTGAACACCGGGGAGCTGTTTTTT
TRBD2	TRBV4-3	many	TRBJ2-7	CASSRRTSGIPYEQYF	TGCGCCAGCAGCCGCAGGACTAGCGGGATTCCCTACGAGCAGTACTTC
NA	TRBV20-1	few	TRBJ2-7	CSARDLRAQDEQYF	TGCAGTGCTAGAGATTTGAGGGCTCAAGACGAGCAGTACTTC
NA	TRBV6-2/TRBV6-3	NA	TRBJ2-1	CANQERRTGNNEQFF	TGTGCCAACCAAGAACGGAGGACTGGCAACAATGAGCAGTTCTTC
NA	TRBV6-6	few	TRBJ1-5	CAGGEGNQPQHF	TGTGCAGGAGGGGAGGGCAATCAGCCCCAGCATTTT
NA	TRBV5-1	NA	TRBJ2-1	CASSLEVGVYDEQFF	TGCGCCAGCAGCTTGGAGGTGGGAGTGTACGATGAGCAGTTCTTC
NA	TRBV5-1	many	TRBJ2-1	CASSLGGKVAQFF	TGCGCCAGCAGCTTGGGTGGCAAGGTTGCGCAGTTCTTC
NA	TRBV19	NA	TRBJ1-5	CASSPAQGIGQPQHF	TGTGCCAGTAGCCCCGCGCAGGGGATCGGTCAGCCCCAGCATTTT
NA	TRBV5-6	few	TRBJ1-2	CASSLNRARGYTF	TGTGCCAGCAGCTTGAACAGGGCAAGAGGCTACACCTTC
TRBD1	TRBV5-5	few	TRBJ2-1	CASSLGFQDRGDLEQFF	TGTGCCAGCAGCTTGGGTTTCCAGGACAGGGGAGATCTTGAGCAGTTCTTC
TRBD1	TRBV10-3	few	TRBJ1-2	CAIRVQGYGYTF	TGTGCCATCAGGGTACAGGGGTATGGCTACACCTTC
TRBD1	TRBV12-3/TRBV12-4	NA	TRBJ1-6	CASTPQGTDSPLHF	TGTGCCAGCACCCCCCAGGGGACAGATTCACCCCTCCACTTT
NA	TRBV12-3/TRBV12-4	many	TRBJ2-1	CASSFAQDRLFF	TGTGCCAGCAGCTTTGCCCAGGACAGACTGTTCTTC
NA	TRBV4-2	NA	TRBJ2-1	CASSQDSSDGSYNEQFF	TGTGCCAGCAGCCAAGATTCTAGCGACGGCTCCTACAATGAGCAGTTCTTC
NA	TRBV6-5	NA	TRBJ1-6	CATRTGNSPLHF	TGTGCCACCAGGACCGGCAATTCACCCCTCCACTTT
TRBD2	TRBV7-2	NA	TRBJ2-1	CASSLHATSGSRGEQFF	TGTGCCAGCAGCTTACATGCGACTAGCGGTTCAAGGGGTGAGCAGTTCTTC
TRBD2	TRBV12-3/TRBV12-4	few	TRBJ2-5	CASSQTSGYQETQYF	TGTGCCAGCAGTCAGACTAGCGGCTACCAAGAGACCCAGTACTTC
NA	TRBV6-5	NA	TRBJ2-7	CASSYTPQGYEQYF	TGTGCCAGCAGTTACACCCCACAGGGCTACGAGCAGTACTTC
NA	TRBV12-3/TRBV12-4	many	TRBJ1-1	CASSLVATGAFF	TGTGCCAGCAGTTTGGTGGCGACGGGAGCTTTCTTT
TRBD1	TRBV12-3/TRBV12-4	many	TRBJ1-2	CASSPQGAAGYTF	TGTGCCAGCAGTCCCCAGGGGGCAGCGGGCTACACCTTC
NA	TRBV2	few	TRBJ2-1	CASRAQAYNEQFF	TGTGCCAGCAGGGCACAAGCCTACAATGAGCAGTTCTTC
TRBD1	TRBV6-2/TRBV6-3	NA	TRBJ1-1	CASVGGTVNTEAFF	TGTGCCAGCGTTGGGGGGACAGTGAACACTGAAGCTTTCTTT